These 15 T cell receptor beta chains were all obtained from the same sample, sequenced in a study of sequential checkpoint blockade in melanoma. Noted treatment: randomized to nivolumab then ipilimumab (arm A) or the reverse (arm B). Generated by immunoSEQ multiplex PCR, the TCRdb table keeps only in-frame clones and is missing some. Of just under 3,000 clones listed, around 19% are singletons. The starting material was tumor tissue (inferred from file names), obtained from a patient given nivolumab and ipilimumab in sequence. The receptor source for this set is a human donor with melanoma.

This clone appeared many times. The chain carries TRBV11-3 and TRBJ1-2, with 8 bases aligning to TRBD1. Germline loops: CDR1 SGHNT, CDR2 YENEEA. The CDR3 has 16 amino acids. V lost 0 bases, J lost 2 bases, and 5 bases stayed unmatched. The CDR3 sequence is CASSLEGDRINYGYTF. CDR3 in DNA: TGTGCCAGCAGCTTAGAGGGGGACAGGATCAACTATGGCTACACCTTC. Based on the CDR3 plus reference TRBV11-3 and TRBJ1-2, the full variable domain is EAGVVQSPRYKIIEKKQPVAFWCNPISGHNTLYWYLQNLGQGPELLIRYENEEAVDDSQLPKDRFSAERLKGVDSTLKIQPAELGDSAVYLCASSLEGDRINYGYTFGSGTRLTVV.

In its sample, this clone ranks as medium-sized. The chain recombines TRBV6-8 with TRBJ2-3, with TRBD2 identical over 9 bases. CDR3 length equals 14 residues. Germline V gives CDR1 MNHGY, CDR2 SAAAGT. J was trimmed by 3 bases and V by 6 bases; bases with no gene match: 4. The CDR3 DNA reads as TGTGCCAGCAGCTTGGCGGGGGGGACAGATACGCAGTATTTT. Its translation: CASSLAGGTDTQYF.

This clone was counted only a few times. The gene calls are TRBV28 and TRBJ1-6; perhaps TRBD1 as D (5 bases). The germline V gene encodes CDR1 MDHEN and CDR2 SYDVKM. Deletions cut 8 bases from V and 9 bases from J, with 11 bases between. The CDR3 contains 12 residues. The CDR3 sequence: CASRDGGSPLHF. The CDR3 coding sequence is TGTGCCAGCCGCGACGGGGGTTCACCCCTCCACTTT.

The genes are TRBV30 and TRBJ1-6, with a tentative D call TRBD1 (5 bases). Germline V gene data show CDR1 as GTSNPN and CDR2 as SVGIG (reference sequence). The CDR3 runs 16 residues. Trimming shortened V by 1 base and J by 9 bases, and 19 bases separated the two germline ends. The CDR3: CAWSGSLMPGASPLHF. DNA for the CDR3: TGTGCCTGGAGTGGGAGCTTAATGCCTGGGGCTTCACCCCTCCACTTT. The full variable domain, completed using reference TRBV30 and TRBJ1-6, is SQTIHQWPATLVQPVGSPLSLECTVEGTSNPNLYWYRQAAGRGLQLLFYSVGIGQISSEVPQNLSASRPQDRQFILSSKKLLLSDSGFYLCAWSGSLMPGASPLHFGNGTRLTVT.

This clone was counted only a few times. This rearrangement joins TRBV19 to TRBJ1-2; TRBD1 matches at 8 bases. Trimming took 11 bases from V and 6 from J; bases not matched to a gene: 8. The CDR3 totals 12 residues. The germline gives CDR1 LNHDA, CDR2 SQIVND (reference sequence). In DNA, the CDR3 is TGTGCCGTGATCGGACAGGGAGATGGCTACACCTTC. Its translation: CAVIGQGDGYTF.

This clone showed up just a few times. CDR3 in amino acids: CATSHGPGRETQYF. CDR3 bases: TGTGCCACCAGCCACGGACCAGGCAGGGAGACCCAGTACTTC. The chain employs TRBV15 and TRBJ2-5, with unresolved D. The CDR3 spans 14 residues. Deletions cut 5 bases from V and 5 bases from J, with 15 bases between. Looked up from germline, CDR1 is LNHNV and CDR2 is YYDKDF (reference sequence).

CDR3 loop: CASSSNTGFGEQYF. The CDR3 bases are TGTGCCAGCAGTTCCAACACAGGGTTCGGGGAGCAGTACTTC. The chain links TRBV6-8 to TRBJ2-7; D is possibly TRBD1 (6 bases). CDR1 is MNHGY and CDR2 is SAAAGT in the germline V gene. The ends were cut back, 4 bases at V and 7 bases at J, with 17 bases in the middle. The CDR3 sequence is 14 residues long.

The chain is built from TRBV5-1 and TRBJ2-5; D might be TRBD1 or TRBD2, each matching 5 bases. CDR1 and CDR2 from the germline V gene are SGHRS and YFSETQ. V dropped 4 bases and J dropped 4 bases, with 14 bases sitting between them. This CDR3 spans 14 amino acids. The CDR3 reads CASSQGLGRETQYF. CDR3 nucleotides: TGCGCCAGCAGCCAAGGGTTGGGACGAGAGACCCAGTACTTC.

This clone is large (0.1 to 1%) in the sample. In DNA form, the CDR3 reads TGTGCCAGCAGCTCTTCAAGTGCTAACTATGGCTACACCTTC. Translated, it gives CASSSSSANYGYTF. The chain is built from TRBV11-3 and TRBJ1-2; no clear D. The CDR3 loop spans 14 amino acids. Germline V lookup: CDR1 SGHNT, CDR2 YENEEA. V was cut by 4 bases and J by 0 bases, with 9 bases left in between.

The chain joins TRBV9 to TRBJ2-2; D may be TRBD2 (6 bases). The CDR3 has 15 amino acids. Germline CDR1 reads SGDLS; CDR2 reads YYNGEE. V was cut by 1 base and J by 0 bases, with 7 bases left in between. The CDR3 DNA sequence: TGTGCCAGCAGCGTACTAGCGTCGAACACCGGGGAGCTGTTTTTT. It translates to CASSVLASNTGELFF. The full variable domain, its missing parts supplied by reference TRBV9 and TRBJ2-2, is DSGVTQTPKHLITATGQRVTLRCSPRSGDLSVYWYQQSLDQGLQFLIQYYNGEERAKGNILERFSAQQFPDLHSELNLSSLELGDSALYFCASSVLASNTGELFFGEGSRLTVL.

This clone was counted only a few times. The CDR3 region is CASSVDLGFQPQHF. The CDR3 DNA sequence: TGTGCCAGCAGCGTAGACCTAGGGTTTCAGCCCCAGCATTTT. This sequence joins TRBV9 and TRBJ1-5; D remains unclear. CDR1 SGDLS and CDR2 YYNGEE come from the germline V gene. V gave up 0 bases and J gave up 6 bases, with 10 bases separating them. The CDR3 length is 14 residues.

This clone was counted many times. The chain carries TRBV11-3 and TRBJ2-7; 9 bases are a match to TRBD1. Germline CDR1 SGHNT, CDR2 YENEEA. The CDR3 extends over 16 amino acids. J lost 1 base, V lost 1 base, and 5 bases had no gene match. The CDR3: CASSLGRDRVSYEQYF. As DNA, the CDR3 is TGTGCCAGCAGCTTAGGCCGGGACAGGGTGTCCTACGAGCAGTACTTC.

This clone turned up a few times. The chain is built from TRBV28 and TRBJ2-2; D is perhaps TRBD1 or TRBD2 (5 bases each). The V and J ends lost 6 bases and 6 bases respectively, with 11 bases between them. Germline V CDR1 and CDR2: MDHEN, SYDVKM. This CDR3 has 13 residues. DNA of the CDR3: TGTGCCAGCAGGGGACCGAATCCCGGGGAGCTGTTTTTT. It specifies CASRGPNPGELFF.

V gene TRBV30 combines with J gene TRBJ1-5; D is unclear. This CDR3 contains 13 residues. Trimming shortened V by 0 bases and J by 2 bases, and 5 bases separated the two germline ends. Germline V lookup: CDR1 GTSNPN, CDR2 SVGIG (reference sequence). The CDR3, as DNA: TGTGCCTGGAGTGTCTTCGGCAATCAGCCCCAGCATTTT. This encodes CAWSVFGNQPQHF.

The chain couples TRBV30 to TRBJ2-7, with 8 bases aligning to TRBD1. The CDR3 is 16 amino acids. Germline CDR1 reads GTSNPN; CDR2 reads SVGIG (reference sequence). Trimming cost V 3 bases and J 4 bases; bases outside gene matches: 14. In DNA, the CDR3 is TGTGCCTGGAGCCAGACCGGGACAGGAGGGGGTTACGAGCAGTACTTC. This gives the protein CAWSQTGTGGGYEQYF.